A single T cell receptor (beta chain) is shown here with its context. Antigen: not known. The observed sequence ends 3 residues before the CDR3 terminus, with the missing tail filled in from the germline J gene. Sequenced by immunoSEQ multiplex PCR; TCRdb stores in-frame clones only, minus some. The sample features about 29,000 clones, with 2.5% to 3.5% in its top ten. These data are taken from a study of T cells in women clearing cervical HPV infection. Study at large: Cases' blood sampling followed lesion detection by median roughly 150 days (90 to 200). Study findings and constraints: Cases carried less TRBV6-7 than controls: roughly 0.11% versus 0.16%. Repertoire richness, not evenness, was significantly elevated in CIN3+ cases versus controls.

CDR1 is SNHLY, CDR2 FYNNEI, per germline. With V trimmed by 2 bases and J by 1 base, 4 bases remained unmatched. The CDR3 has 15 amino acids. The chain has TRBV2 and TRBJ2-5; 7 nucleotides align to TRBD1. The specimen was blood buffy coat. The TCR comes from a woman aged 18 to 75 with a cervical HPV16 infection that either progressed to CIN3+ or cleared (not recorded which). The covered CDR3 bases are TGTGCCAGCAGTGAAAGGGGACAGCCCCAAGAGACC. Translated: CASSERGQPQET. The full CDR3 protein is CASSERGQPQETQYF.